This paragraph reports one T cell receptor beta chain. Its antigen is not identified. These data belong to a study of T cell therapy after organ transplantation. TCRdb keeps only in-frame clones here, not all; method: immunoSEQ multiplex PCR. In the table there are 3,000 to 4,000 clones, approximately 69% of which are singletons. The time point denotes: 20-29 weeks after completion of therapy. Germline lookup yields CDR1 KGHSH and CDR2 LQKENI. The length of the CDR3 is 13 residues. V was pared by 4 bases and J by 3 bases, with 10 bases between. The TCR comes from a human patient who had received a solid organ transplant and had CMV disease. The T cells may come from the graft donor. The sample consisted of CD8+ T cells from blood, taken after autologous CMV-specific T cell therapy. The rearrangement uses TRBV18 and TRBJ2-7; no firm D call. In DNA form, the CDR3 reads TGTGCCAGCTCACTTGGCACAGTCTACGAGCAGTACTTC. Translating it yields CASSLGTVYEQYF. The complete variable domain, with remaining parts taken from reference TRBV18 and TRBJ2-7, reads NAGVMQNPRHLVRRRGQEARLRCSPMKGHSHVYWYRQLPEEGLKFMVYLQKENIIDESGMPKERFSAEFPKEGPSILRIQQVVRGDSAAYFCASSLGTVYEQYFGPGTRLTVT.